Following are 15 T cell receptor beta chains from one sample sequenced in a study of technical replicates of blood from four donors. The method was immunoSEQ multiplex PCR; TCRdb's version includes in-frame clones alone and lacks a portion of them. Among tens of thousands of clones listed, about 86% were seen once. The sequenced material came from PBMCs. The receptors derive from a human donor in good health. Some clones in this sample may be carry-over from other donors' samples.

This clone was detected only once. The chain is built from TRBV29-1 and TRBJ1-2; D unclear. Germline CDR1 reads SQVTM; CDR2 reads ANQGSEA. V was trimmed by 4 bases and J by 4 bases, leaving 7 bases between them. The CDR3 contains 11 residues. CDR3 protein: CSVATAYGYTF. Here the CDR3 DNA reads TGCAGCGTTGCCACAGCCTATGGCTACACCTTC.

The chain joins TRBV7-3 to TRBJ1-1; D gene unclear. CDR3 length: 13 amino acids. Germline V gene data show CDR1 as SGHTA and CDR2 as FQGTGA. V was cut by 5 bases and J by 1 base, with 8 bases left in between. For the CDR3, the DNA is TGTGCCAGCAGCGAGAGGAGGAACACTGAAGCTTTCTTT. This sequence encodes CASSERRNTEAFF.

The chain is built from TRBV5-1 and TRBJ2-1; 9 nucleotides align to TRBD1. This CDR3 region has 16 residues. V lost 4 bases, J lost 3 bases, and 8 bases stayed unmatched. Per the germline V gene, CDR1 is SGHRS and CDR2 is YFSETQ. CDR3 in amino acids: CASSPGSGQGYNEQFF. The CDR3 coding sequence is TGCGCCAGCAGCCCGGGTTCGGGACAGGGCTACAATGAGCAGTTCTTC.

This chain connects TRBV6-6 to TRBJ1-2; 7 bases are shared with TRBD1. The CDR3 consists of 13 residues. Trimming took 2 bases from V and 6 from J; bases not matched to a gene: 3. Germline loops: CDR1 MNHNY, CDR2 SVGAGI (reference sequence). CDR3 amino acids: CASSYGQADGYTF. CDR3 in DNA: TGTGCCAGCAGTTACGGACAGGCAGATGGCTACACCTTC.

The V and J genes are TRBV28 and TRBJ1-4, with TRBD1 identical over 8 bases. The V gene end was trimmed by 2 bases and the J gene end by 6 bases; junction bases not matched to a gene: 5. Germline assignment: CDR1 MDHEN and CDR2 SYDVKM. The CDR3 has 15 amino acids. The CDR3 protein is CASSLVGQGDEKLFF. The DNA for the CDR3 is TGTGCCAGCAGTTTAGTCGGACAGGGTGATGAAAAACTGTTTTTT.

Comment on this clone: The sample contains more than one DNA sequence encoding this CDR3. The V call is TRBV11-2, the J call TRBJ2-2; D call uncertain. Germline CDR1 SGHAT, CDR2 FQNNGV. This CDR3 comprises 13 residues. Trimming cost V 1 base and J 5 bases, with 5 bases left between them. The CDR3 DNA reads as TGTGCCAGCAGCTTAGTCCCAACCGGGGAGCTGTTTTTT. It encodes CASSLVPTGELFF.

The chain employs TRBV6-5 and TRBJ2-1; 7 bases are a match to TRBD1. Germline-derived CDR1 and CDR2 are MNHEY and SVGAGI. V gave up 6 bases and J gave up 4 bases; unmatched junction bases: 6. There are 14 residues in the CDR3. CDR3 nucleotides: TGTGCCAGCAGGCCGGGACAGCAGTACAATGAGCAGTTCTTC. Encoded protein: CASRPGQQYNEQFF.

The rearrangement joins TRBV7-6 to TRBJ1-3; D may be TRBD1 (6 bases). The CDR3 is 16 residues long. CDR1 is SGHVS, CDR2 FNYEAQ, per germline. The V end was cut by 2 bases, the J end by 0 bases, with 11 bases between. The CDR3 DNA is TGTGCCAGCAGCTTACATCAGGGGAGCTCTGGAAACACCATATATTTT. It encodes CASSLHQGSSGNTIYF.

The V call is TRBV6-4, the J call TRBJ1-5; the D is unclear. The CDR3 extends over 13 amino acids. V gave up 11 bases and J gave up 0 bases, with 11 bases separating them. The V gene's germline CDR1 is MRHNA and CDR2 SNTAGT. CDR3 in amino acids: CAPQAHSNQPQHF. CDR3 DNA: TGTGCCCCTCAAGCCCATAGCAATCAGCCCCAGCATTTT.

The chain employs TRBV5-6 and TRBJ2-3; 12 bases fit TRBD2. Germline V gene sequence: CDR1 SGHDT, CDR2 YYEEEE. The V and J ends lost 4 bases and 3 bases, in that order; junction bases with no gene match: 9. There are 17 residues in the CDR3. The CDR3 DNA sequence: TGTGCCAGCAGCCCTGTGCTAGCGGGGGGGATAACAGATACGCAGTATTTT. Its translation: CASSPVLAGGITDTQYF.

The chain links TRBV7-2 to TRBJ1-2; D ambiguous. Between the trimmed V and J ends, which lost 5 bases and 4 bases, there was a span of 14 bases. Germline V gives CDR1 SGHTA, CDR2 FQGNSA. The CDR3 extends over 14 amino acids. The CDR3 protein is CASSRFDTAYGYTF. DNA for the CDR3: TGTGCCAGCAGCCGTTTCGACACGGCCTATGGCTACACCTTC.

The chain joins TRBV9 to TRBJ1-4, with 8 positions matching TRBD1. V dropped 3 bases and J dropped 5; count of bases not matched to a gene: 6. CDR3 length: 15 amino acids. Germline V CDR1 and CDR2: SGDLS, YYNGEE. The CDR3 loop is CASSAYRGGNEKLFF. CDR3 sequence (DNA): TGTGCCAGCAGCGCGTACAGGGGGGGAAATGAAAAACTGTTTTTT.

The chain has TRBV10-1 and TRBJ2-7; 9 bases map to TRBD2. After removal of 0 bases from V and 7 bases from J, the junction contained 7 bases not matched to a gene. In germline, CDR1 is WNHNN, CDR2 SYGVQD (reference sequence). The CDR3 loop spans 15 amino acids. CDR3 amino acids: CASSESCGGAREQYF. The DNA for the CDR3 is TGCGCCAGCAGTGAGTCATGCGGGGGGGCTCGAGAGCAGTACTTC.

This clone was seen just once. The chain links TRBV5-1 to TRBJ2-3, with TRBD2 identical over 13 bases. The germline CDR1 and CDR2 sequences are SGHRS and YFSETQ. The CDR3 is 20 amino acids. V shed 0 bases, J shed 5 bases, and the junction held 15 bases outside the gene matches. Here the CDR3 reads CASSLDRAPGLAGSLDTQYF. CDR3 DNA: TGCGCCAGCAGCTTGGACAGGGCTCCGGGACTAGCGGGGTCCTTAGATACGCAGTATTTT.

This CDR3 is CASSSRQSFTDTQYF. In nucleotides, the CDR3 is TGTGCCAGCAGCTCCCGACAGAGCTTCACAGATACGCAGTATTTT. The chain has TRBV5-4 and TRBJ2-3; possibly TRBD1 for D (5 bases). CDR1 is SGHNT, CDR2 YYREEE, per germline (reference sequence). V was clipped by 3 bases and J by 2 bases, with 13 bases between them. The CDR3 has 15 amino acids.